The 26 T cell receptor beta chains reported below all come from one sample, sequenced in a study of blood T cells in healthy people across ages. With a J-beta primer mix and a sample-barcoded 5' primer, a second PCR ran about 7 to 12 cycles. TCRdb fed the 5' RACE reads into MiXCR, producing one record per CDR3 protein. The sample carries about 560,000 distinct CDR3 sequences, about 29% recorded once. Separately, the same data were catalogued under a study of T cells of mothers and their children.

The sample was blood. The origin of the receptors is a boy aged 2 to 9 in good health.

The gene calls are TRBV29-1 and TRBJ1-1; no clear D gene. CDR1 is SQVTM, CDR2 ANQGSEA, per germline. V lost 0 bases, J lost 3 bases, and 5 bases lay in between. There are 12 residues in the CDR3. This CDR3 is CSVEETDTEAFF. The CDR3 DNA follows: TGCAGCGTTGAAGAGACGGACACTGAAGCTTTCTTT.

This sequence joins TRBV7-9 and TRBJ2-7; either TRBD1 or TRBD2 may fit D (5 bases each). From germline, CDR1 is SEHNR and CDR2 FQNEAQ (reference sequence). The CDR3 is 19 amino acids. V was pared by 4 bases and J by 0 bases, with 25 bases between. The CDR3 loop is CASSSTRGRTGASSYEQYF. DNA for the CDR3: TGTGCCAGCAGCTCCACCCGAGGACGAACCGGGGCAAGCTCCTACGAGCAGTACTTC.

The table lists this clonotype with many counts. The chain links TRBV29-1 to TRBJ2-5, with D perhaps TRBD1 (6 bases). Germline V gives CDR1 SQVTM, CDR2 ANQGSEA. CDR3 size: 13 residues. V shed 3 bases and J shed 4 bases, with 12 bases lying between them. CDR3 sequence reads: CSVEGAGPETQYF. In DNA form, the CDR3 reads TGCAGCGTTGAGGGGGCAGGGCCAGAGACCCAGTACTTC.

CDR3 DNA sequence: TGCAGTGCTAGAGATGGGACAGGGAGGACTGAAGCTTTCTTT. Its translation is CSARDGTGRTEAFF. The chain joins TRBV20-1 to TRBJ1-1; 9 nucleotides align to TRBD1. Germline V gene sequence: CDR1 DFQATT, CDR2 SNEGSKA (reference sequence). The CDR3 totals 14 residues. Germline trimming cut 0 bases from V and 5 bases from J; bases unmatched to any gene: 4.

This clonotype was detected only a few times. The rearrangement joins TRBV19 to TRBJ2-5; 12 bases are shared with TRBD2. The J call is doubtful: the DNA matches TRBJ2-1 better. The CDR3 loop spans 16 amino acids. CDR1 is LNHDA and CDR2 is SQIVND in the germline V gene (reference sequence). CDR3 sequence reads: CASSTSPSGRANEQFF. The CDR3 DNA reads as TGTGCCAGTAGCACCTCCCCTAGCGGGAGGGCCAATGAGCAGTTCTTC.

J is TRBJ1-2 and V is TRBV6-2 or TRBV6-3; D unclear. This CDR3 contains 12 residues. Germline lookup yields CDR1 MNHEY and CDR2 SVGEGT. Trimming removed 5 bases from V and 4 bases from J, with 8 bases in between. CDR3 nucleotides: TGTGCCAGCAGTCGGTCGCCCTATGGCTACACCTTC. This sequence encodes CASSRSPYGYTF.

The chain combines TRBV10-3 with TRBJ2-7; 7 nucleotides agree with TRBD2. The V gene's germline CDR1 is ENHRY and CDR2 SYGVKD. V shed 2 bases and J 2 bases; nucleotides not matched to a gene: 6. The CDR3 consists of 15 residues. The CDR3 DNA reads TGTGCCATCAGTGAGAGAAGCGGGGCAACCTACGAGCAGTACTTC. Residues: CAISERSGATYEQYF.

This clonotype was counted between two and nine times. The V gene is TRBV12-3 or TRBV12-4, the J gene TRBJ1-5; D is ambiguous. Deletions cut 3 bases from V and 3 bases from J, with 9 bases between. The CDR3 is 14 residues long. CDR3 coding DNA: TGTGCCAGCAGTTTGATGGCAGTCAATCAGCCCCAGCATTTT. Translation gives CASSLMAVNQPQHF.

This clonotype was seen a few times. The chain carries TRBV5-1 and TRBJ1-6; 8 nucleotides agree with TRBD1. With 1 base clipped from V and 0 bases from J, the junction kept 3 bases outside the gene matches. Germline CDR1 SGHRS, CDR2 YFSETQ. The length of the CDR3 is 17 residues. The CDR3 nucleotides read TGCGCCAGCAGCTTGTCTACAGGGGGCTCCTATAATTCACCCCTCCACTTT. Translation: CASSLSTGGSYNSPLHF.

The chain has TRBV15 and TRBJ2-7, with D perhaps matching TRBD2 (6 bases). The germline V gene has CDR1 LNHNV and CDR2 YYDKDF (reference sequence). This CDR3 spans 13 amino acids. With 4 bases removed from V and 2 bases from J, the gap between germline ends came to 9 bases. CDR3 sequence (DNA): TGTGCCACCAGCACGGGACTGGCCTACGAGCAGTACTTC. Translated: CATSTGLAYEQYF.

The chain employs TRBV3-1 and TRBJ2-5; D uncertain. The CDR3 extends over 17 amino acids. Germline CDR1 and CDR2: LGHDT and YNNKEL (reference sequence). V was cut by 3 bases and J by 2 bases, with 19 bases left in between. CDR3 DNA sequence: TGTGCCAGCAGCCAGGCTTTAGCAGGCGCCTCTCAAGAGACCCAGTACTTC. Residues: CASSQALAGASQETQYF.

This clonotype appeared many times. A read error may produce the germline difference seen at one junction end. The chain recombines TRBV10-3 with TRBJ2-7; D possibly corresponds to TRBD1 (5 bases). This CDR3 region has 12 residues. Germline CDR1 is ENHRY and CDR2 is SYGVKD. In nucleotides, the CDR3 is TGTGCCATCAGTGAGTCTCCGACAGTCACGGAATTC. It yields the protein CAISESPTVTEF.

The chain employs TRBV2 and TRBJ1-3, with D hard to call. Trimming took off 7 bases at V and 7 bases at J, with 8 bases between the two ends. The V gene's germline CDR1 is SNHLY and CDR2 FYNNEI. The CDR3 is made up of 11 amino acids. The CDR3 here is CASTDRNTIYF. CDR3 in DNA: TGTGCCAGCACTGACCGGAACACCATATATTTT.

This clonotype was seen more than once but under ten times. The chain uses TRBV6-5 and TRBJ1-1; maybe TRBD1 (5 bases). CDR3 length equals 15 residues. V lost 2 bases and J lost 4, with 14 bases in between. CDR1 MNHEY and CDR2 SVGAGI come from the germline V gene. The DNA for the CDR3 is TGTGCCAGCAGTTACGGGCAGGGCCTGATCACTGAAGCTTTCTTT. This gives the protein CASSYGQGLITEAFF.

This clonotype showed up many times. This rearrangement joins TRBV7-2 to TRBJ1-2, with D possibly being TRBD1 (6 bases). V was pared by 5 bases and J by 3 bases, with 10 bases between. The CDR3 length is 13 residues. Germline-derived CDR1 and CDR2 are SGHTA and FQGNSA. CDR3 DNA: TGTGCCAGCAGCGTCGGACAGTACTATGGCTACACCTTC. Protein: CASSVGQYYGYTF.

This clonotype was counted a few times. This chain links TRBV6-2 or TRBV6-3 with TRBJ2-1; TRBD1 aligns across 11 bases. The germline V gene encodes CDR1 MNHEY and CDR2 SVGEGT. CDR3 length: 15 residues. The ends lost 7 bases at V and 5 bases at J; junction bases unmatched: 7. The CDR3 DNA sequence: TGTGCCAGCACGTCCGGGACAGGGGGTGACAATGAGCAGTTCTTC. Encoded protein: CASTSGTGGDNEQFF.

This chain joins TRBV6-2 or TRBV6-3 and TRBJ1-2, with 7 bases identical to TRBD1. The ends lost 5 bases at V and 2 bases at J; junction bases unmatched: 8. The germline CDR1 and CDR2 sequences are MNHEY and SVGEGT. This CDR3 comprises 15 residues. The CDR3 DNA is TGTGCCAGCAGTCCGACAGGGAGGACCAACTATGGCTACACCTTC. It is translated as CASSPTGRTNYGYTF.

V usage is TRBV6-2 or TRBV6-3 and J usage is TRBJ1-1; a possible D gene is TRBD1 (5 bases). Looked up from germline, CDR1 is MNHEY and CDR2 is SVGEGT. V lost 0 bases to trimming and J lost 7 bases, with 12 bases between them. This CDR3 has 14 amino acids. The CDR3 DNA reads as TGTGCCAGCAGTTACTCCCCCCAGGGACTTGAAGCTTTCTTT. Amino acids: CASSYSPQGLEAFF.

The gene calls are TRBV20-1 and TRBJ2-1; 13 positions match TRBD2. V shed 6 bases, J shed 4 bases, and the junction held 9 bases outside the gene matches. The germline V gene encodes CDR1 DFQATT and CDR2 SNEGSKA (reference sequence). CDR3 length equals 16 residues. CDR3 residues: CSAAGLAGYGYNEQFF. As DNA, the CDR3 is TGCAGTGCCGCGGGACTAGCGGGATATGGGTACAATGAGCAGTTCTTC.

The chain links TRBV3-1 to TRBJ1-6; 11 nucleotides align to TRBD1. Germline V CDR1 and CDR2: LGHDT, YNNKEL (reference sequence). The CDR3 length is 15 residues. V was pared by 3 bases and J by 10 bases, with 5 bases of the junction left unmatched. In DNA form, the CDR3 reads TGTGCCAGCAGCCAGGGACAGGGGGTAGGATCACCCCTCCACTTT. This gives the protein CASSQGQGVGSPLHF.

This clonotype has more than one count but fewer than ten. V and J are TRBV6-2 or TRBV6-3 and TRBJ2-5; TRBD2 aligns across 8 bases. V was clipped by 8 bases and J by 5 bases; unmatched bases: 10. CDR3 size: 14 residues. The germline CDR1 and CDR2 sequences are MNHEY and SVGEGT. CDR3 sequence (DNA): TGTGCCAGCCTTGGACTAGCTGAATTGGAGACCCAGTACTTC. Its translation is CASLGLAELETQYF.

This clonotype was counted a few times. The DNA for the CDR3 is TGCAGCGTTGAGAACTACAATGAGCAGTTCTTC. This codes for CSVENYNEQFF. J is TRBJ2-1 and V is TRBV29-1; D unclear. The CDR3 is 11 amino acids. Deletions cut 3 bases from V and 3 bases from J, with 3 bases between. CDR1 is SQVTM and CDR2 is ANQGSEA in the germline V gene.

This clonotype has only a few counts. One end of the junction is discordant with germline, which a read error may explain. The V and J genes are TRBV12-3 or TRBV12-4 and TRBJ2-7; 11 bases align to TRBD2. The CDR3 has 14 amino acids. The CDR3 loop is CAGSLAGGEYEQYF. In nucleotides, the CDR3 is TGTGCCGGCAGTTTAGCGGGAGGGGAATACGAGCAGTACTTC.

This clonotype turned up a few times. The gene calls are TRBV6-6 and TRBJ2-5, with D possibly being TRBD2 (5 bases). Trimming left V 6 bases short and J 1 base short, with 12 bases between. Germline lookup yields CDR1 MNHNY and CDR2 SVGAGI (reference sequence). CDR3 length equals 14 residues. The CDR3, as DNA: TGTGCCAGCAGCACCCCGGGAACCCAAGAGACCCAGTACTTC. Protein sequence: CASSTPGTQETQYF.

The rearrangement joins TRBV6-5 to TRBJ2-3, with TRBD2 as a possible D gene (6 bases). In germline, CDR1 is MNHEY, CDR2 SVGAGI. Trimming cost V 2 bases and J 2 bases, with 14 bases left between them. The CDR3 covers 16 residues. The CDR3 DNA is TGTGCCAGCAGTTACGGACTTAGCGGAGCCACAGATACGCAGTATTTT. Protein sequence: CASSYGLSGATDTQYF.

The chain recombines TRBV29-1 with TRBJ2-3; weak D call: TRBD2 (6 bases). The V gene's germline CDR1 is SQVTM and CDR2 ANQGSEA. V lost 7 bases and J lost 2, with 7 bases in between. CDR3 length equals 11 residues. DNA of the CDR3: TGCAGCGGGGACTTCACAGATACGCAGTATTTT. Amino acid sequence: CSGDFTDTQYF.